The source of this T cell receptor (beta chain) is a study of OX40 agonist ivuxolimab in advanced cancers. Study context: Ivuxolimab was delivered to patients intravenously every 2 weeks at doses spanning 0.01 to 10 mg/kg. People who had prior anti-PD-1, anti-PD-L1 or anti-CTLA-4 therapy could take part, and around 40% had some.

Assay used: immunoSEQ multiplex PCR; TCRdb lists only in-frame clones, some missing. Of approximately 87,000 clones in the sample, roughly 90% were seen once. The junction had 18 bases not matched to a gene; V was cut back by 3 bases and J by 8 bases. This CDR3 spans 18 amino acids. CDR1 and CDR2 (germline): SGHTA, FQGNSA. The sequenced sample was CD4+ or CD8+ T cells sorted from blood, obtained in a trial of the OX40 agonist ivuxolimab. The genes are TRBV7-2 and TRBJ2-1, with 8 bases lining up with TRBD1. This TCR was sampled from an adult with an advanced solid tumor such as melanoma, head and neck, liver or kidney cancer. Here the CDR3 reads CASSFSVDRGFKGYEQFF. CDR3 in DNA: TGTGCCAGCAGCTTCAGCGTAGACAGGGGCTTTAAAGGATATGAGCAGTTCTTC.